This is a list of T cell receptor beta chains from one sample in a study of blood T cell repertoires in COVID-19. The method was immunoSEQ multiplex PCR; TCRdb's version includes in-frame clones alone and lacks a portion of them. The data contain tens of thousands of clones, 65% to 85% of them seen just once; the ten biggest clones take up around 1.6%. The sample consisted of peripheral blood. These receptors all come from a man aged 50 to 59 with acute or convalescent COVID-19. Each CDR3 is given with its conserved first and last residue. The D gene is left open where the match is weak. Size is omitted from some rows. Given values are once, few, many or a class for expanded clones.

d_call	j_call	clone_size	v_call	cdr3_nt	cdr3_aa
NA	TRBJ2-7	few	TRBV5-1	TGCGCCAGCAGCTTCGAGACAGGTGGCAACGAGCAGTACTTC	CASSFETGGNEQYF
TRBD1	TRBJ1-5	NA	TRBV5-1	TGCGCCAGCAGCTTGGGGGTGGGGACAGCACAGCCCCAGCATTTT	CASSLGVGTAQPQHF
NA	TRBJ1-4	few	TRBV9	TGTGCCAGCAGCGTAGATTCAGGAGGAAATGAAAAACTGTTTTTT	CASSVDSGGNEKLFF
TRBD2	TRBJ2-2	NA	TRBV24-1	TGTGCCACCCGAGAGGGAGGGAATCACGGGGAGCTGTTTTTT	CATREGGNHGELFF
TRBD2	TRBJ2-3	NA	TRBV7-6	TGTGCCAGCAGCGGACTAGCGGGAGTGACCCGGGATACGCAGTATTTT	CASSGLAGVTRDTQYF
TRBD1	TRBJ1-2	NA	TRBV28	TGTGCCAGCAGCTCCGGGACAGCCAACTATGGCTACACCTTC	CASSSGTANYGYTF
NA	TRBJ1-2	NA	TRBV5-1	TGCGCCAGCAGCCACTCTGCGGGCGGCTACACCTTC	CASSHSAGGYTF
TRBD1	TRBJ2-2	NA	TRBV15	TGTGCCACCAGCAGAGGACAGGGGAACACCGGGGAGCTGTTTTTT	CATSRGQGNTGELFF
TRBD1	TRBJ1-2	NA	TRBV6-6	TGTGCCAGCAGTTATGGGGACAGATTAAACTATGGCTACACCTTC	CASSYGDRLNYGYTF
NA	TRBJ1-5	NA	TRBV20-1	TGCAGTGCTAGTTACGGAGACCCCAATCAGCCCCAGCATTTT	CSASYGDPNQPQHF
NA	TRBJ2-1	few	TRBV7-6	TGTGCCAGCAGCCTTGGCCCCTACAATGAGCAGTTCTTC	CASSLGPYNEQFF
NA	TRBJ2-2	NA	TRBV18	TGTGCCAGCTCATCGTTTCAGGGTACACCCGCGAACACCGGGGAGCTGTTTTTT	CASSSFQGTPANTGELFF
TRBD1	TRBJ2-4	NA	TRBV7-8	TGTGCCAGCAGCCCAACAGGGGCACCATTAGCCAAAAACATTCAGTACTTC	CASSPTGAPLAKNIQYF
NA	TRBJ2-7	NA	TRBV21-1	TGTGCCAGCAGCGCCCGACTGAAGTCCTACGAGCAGTACTTC	CASSARLKSYEQYF
NA	TRBJ1-2	NA	TRBV10-2	TGCGCCAGCGGCAGGGGTACTGACTATGGCTACACCTTC	CASGRGTDYGYTF
NA	TRBJ1-2	NA	TRBV28	TGTGCCAGCAGTTTAAGGGGTTATGGCTACACCTTC	CASSLRGYGYTF
TRBD1	TRBJ2-5	NA	TRBV7-2	TGTGCCAGCAGCTCTTCAGGGGGCTTTGGGCAAGAGACCCAGTACTTC	CASSSSGGFGQETQYF
NA	TRBJ1-1	NA	TRBV9	TGTGCCAGCAGCTCCGTCCGCGATGAAGCTTTCTTT	CASSSVRDEAFF
NA	TRBJ1-2	NA	TRBV7-2	TGTGCCAGCAGCTACAGTGGAAACTATGGCTACACCTTC	CASSYSGNYGYTF
NA	TRBJ1-2	NA	TRBV4-2	TGTGCCAGCAGCCAAGATCGCCCCGAGAAAGCCGCGTATGGCTACACCTTC	CASSQDRPEKAAYGYTF
TRBD2	TRBJ2-7	NA	TRBV4-2	TGTGCCAGCAGCCAAGGACTAGCGGGTCGGTTGCAGGAGCAGTACTTC	CASSQGLAGRLQEQYF
NA	TRBJ1-4	NA	TRBV7-2	TGTGCCAGCAGCTTAGTAGGGGGAACTAATGAAAAACTGTTTTTT	CASSLVGGTNEKLFF
TRBD2	TRBJ2-3	NA	TRBV5-4	TGTGCCAGCAGGAGAGCGGGAGGTACAGATACGCAGTATTTT	CASRRAGGTDTQYF
NA	TRBJ1-4	NA	TRBV27	TGTGCCAGCAGTTACGGAACTAATGAAAAACTGTTTTTT	CASSYGTNEKLFF
TRBD2	TRBJ2-3	NA	TRBV15	TGTGCCACCAGCAGGGCTAGCGGGGGAAATACGCAGTATTTT	CATSRASGGNTQYF
NA	TRBJ1-5	NA	TRBV27	TGTGCCAGCAGTTTAAATGGGGCCTATCAGCCCCAGCATTTT	CASSLNGAYQPQHF
TRBD1	TRBJ2-5	NA	TRBV10-3	TGTGCCATCAGTGAGAGGACAGGGGAGGCTGTGGAGACCCAGTACTTC	CAISERTGEAVETQYF
TRBD2	TRBJ2-7	NA	TRBV11-2	TGTGCCAGCAGTTTTGGGTGGACTAGCGGGAGGGCAAGCGAGCAGTACTTC	CASSFGWTSGRASEQYF
TRBD1	TRBJ2-7	NA	TRBV5-1	TGCGCCAGCAGCATATTAGCCCAGGGACAGGAGATGAGTTACGAGCAGTACTTC	CASSILAQGQEMSYEQYF
NA	TRBJ2-7	once	TRBV3-1/TRBV3-2	TGTGCCAGCAGCCAAGGGGGCAGACGTACCTACGAGCAGTACTTC	CASSQGGRRTYEQYF
NA	TRBJ2-1	NA	TRBV5-1	TGCGCCAGCAGCATCCCTCTAGGCAATGAGCAGTTCTTC	CASSIPLGNEQFF
NA	TRBJ1-2	NA	TRBV3-1/TRBV3-2	TGTGCCAGCAGCCAAGAAAGGGGTGGCCCAACGGGCTATGGCTACACCTTC	CASSQERGGPTGYGYTF